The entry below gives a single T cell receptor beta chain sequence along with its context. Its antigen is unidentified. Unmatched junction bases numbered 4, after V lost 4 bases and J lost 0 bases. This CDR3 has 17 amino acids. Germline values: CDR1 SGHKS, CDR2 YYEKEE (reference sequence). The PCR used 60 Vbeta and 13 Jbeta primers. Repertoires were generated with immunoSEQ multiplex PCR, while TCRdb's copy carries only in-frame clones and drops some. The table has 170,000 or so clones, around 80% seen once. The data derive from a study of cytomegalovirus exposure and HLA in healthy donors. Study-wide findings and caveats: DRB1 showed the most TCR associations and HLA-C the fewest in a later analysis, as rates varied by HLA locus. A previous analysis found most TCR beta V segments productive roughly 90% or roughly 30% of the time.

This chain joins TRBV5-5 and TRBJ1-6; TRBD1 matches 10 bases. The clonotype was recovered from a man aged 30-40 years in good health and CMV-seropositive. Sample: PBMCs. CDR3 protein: CASSPDRGSSYNSPLHF. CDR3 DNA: TGTGCCAGCAGCCCGGACAGGGGGAGCTCCTATAATTCACCCCTCCACTTT. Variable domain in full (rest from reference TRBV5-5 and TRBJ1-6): DAGVTQSPTHLIKTRGQQVTLRCSPISGHKSVSWYQQVLGQGPQFIFQYYEKEERGRGNFPDRFSARQFPNYSSELNVNALLLGDSALYLCASSPDRGSSYNSPLHFGNGTRLTVT.